Presented here are 3 T cell receptor beta chains from one specimen sequenced in a study of early T cells in non-severe SARS-CoV-2 infection. A single record per CDR3 protein comes from TCRdb applying MiXCR to the 5' RACE reads. This sample carries some 59,000 distinct CDR3 sequences, 7% to 10% of them seen once, and the ten largest clones take more than 20%. Sequences were obtained from whole blood. Receptor source: an adult who was a healthcare worker with PCR-confirmed SARS-CoV-2 infection or an uninfected control (not recorded which).

This clonotype was seen a few times. The CDR3 DNA is TGCAGCGTTGTGCAGGGGCAAGAGACCCAGTACTTC. This encodes CSVVQGQETQYF. The rearrangement links TRBV29-1 to TRBJ2-5, with a tentative D call TRBD1 (6 bases). The V end lost 4 bases, the J end lost 2 bases, and 8 bases lay between the germline ends. The CDR3 is 12 residues long. Germline CDR1 SQVTM, CDR2 ANQGSEA.

Ten or more counts support this clonotype. The V and J genes are TRBV7-9 and TRBJ2-5; 7 nucleotides align to TRBD2. The CDR3 consists of 13 residues. The germline gives CDR1 SEHNR, CDR2 FQNEAQ (reference sequence). V was pared by 8 bases and J by 5 bases, with 8 bases of the junction left unmatched. CDR3 coding DNA: TGTGCCAGCGGGTTCGTCGGGGGGGAGACCCAGTACTTC. This codes for CASGFVGGETQYF.

This clonotype was observed at least ten times. CDR3 region: CASSFSSGDNEQFF. CDR3 in DNA: TGTGCCAGCAGTTTTTCTAGCGGGGACAATGAGCAGTTCTTC. The V gene is TRBV12-3 or TRBV12-4, the J gene TRBJ2-1; 9 nucleotides line up with TRBD2. V gave up 3 bases and J gave up 5 bases; unmatched junction bases: 2. The CDR3 runs to 14 residues.